The rows below give T cell receptor beta chains drawn from one sample of a study of shared clonotypes between healthy human individuals. The assay was immunoSEQ multiplex PCR, and TCRdb's table has in-frame clones only and misses some. The data hold 2 million to 2.5 million clones, with approximately 96% observed a single time. Sequenced material: naive CD4+ T cells sorted from blood. The receptors shown here come from a young man in good health. Both conserved end residues are part of each CDR3. The order of the fields is V gene, D gene, J gene, clone size, CDR3 DNA, CDR3 protein. D genes are given only for firm matches. The size field is filled for only some rows; it gives once, few, many or a size class.

>TRBV19|TRBD2|TRBJ2-7|-
TGTGCCAGTAGTATAACTAGCGGGATCCCCTACGAGCAGTACTTC
CASSITSGIPYEQYF
>TRBV18|-|TRBJ2-2|-
TGTGCCAGCTCACCCCCCGGACAGCCCGGGGAGCTGTTTTTT
CASSPPGQPGELFF
>TRBV7-2|-|TRBJ2-3|-
TGTGCCAGCAGCTTTAGGCCGGGCACAGATACGCAGTATTTT
CASSFRPGTDTQYF
>TRBV9|-|TRBJ1-6|-
TGTGCCAGCAGCATAACAGGGAGTTCACCCCTCCACTTT
CASSITGSSPLHF
>TRBV29-1|TRBD1|TRBJ1-1|-
TGCAGCGTCACGGACAGGGGGCACACTGAAGCTTTCTTT
CSVTDRGHTEAFF
>TRBV19|TRBD1|TRBJ1-4|few
TGTGCCAGTACCAAAGGGGGCCTGGCGGATGAAAAACTGTTTTTT
CASTKGGLADEKLFF
>TRBV5-4|-|TRBJ2-7|once
TGTGCCAGCAGTCCCGGACTGGGAAGCTCCTACGAGCAGTACTTC
CASSPGLGSSYEQYF
>TRBV18|-|TRBJ1-2|-
TGTGCCAGCTCACCGTTTAATGCTAACTATGGCTACACCTTC
CASSPFNANYGYTF
>TRBV29-1|-|TRBJ2-7|-
TGCAGCGTTGCTGGAGCCTACAGGGCCGGCGAGCAGTACTTC
CSVAGAYRAGEQYF
>TRBV6-1|-|TRBJ1-4|-
TGTGCCAGCCGCATATATTGGGAAACCGGGGAAAAACTGTTTTTT
CASRIYWETGEKLFF
>TRBV2|-|TRBJ2-2|-
TGTGCCAGCAGTGACTCGCAGGGAACCGGGGAGCTGTTTTTT
CASSDSQGTGELFF
>TRBV5-4|-|TRBJ2-3|-
TGTGCCAGCAGCTTGGGCGGGCGGTCTAGCACAGATACGCAGTATTTT
CASSLGGRSSTDTQYF
>TRBV7-8|TRBD2|TRBJ2-3|-
TGTGCCAGCAGCCCAGGACTAGCGGGAGTCACAGATACGCAGTATTTT
CASSPGLAGVTDTQYF
>TRBV15|TRBD1|TRBJ2-5|-
TGTGCCACCAGCAGAGATCAGCAGGGGGTGCGAGGGGAGACCCAGTACTTC
CATSRDQQGVRGETQYF
>TRBV12-1|-|TRBJ1-2|-
TGTGCCAGCAGCTTTGTTGCGGGTATGCCTTGGAGCTACACCTTC
CASSFVAGMPWSYTF
>TRBV5-1|TRBD1|TRBJ1-1|-
TGCGCCAGCAGCTTGGAAGGGACAGGGGCCGGGACTGAAGCTTTCTTT
CASSLEGTGAGTEAFF
>TRBV5-1|-|TRBJ1-4|-
TGCGCCAGCAGCTTGGGGTCCGTAATGGACGAAAAACTGTTTTTT
CASSLGSVMDEKLFF
>TRBV6-4|-|TRBJ2-2|-
TGTGCCAGCACCCTGGACTGGAACACCGGGGAGCTGTTTTTT
CASTLDWNTGELFF
>TRBV25-1|-|TRBJ2-5|-
TGTGCCAGCAGCAGGGGACGCATCCAAGAGACCCAGTACTTC
CASSRGRIQETQYF
>TRBV7-8|TRBD1|TRBJ1-2|-
TGTGCCAGCACCCTTGAGCGGACAGGGGTCCTTTGGGCCTATGGCTACACCTTC
CASTLERTGVLWAYGYTF
>TRBV9|-|TRBJ1-6|-
TGTGCCAGCAGCGTTCGCTCAGGGGATAATTCACCCCTCCACTTT
CASSVRSGDNSPLHF
>TRBV10-3|TRBD1|TRBJ2-5|-
TGTGCCGTAAGGGCGGGACAGGGCCAAGAGACCCAGTACTTC
CAVRAGQGQETQYF
>TRBV5-1|-|TRBJ2-3|once
TGCGCCAGCAGCGGGGCCCGAATCACAGATACGCAGTATTTT
CASSGARITDTQYF
>TRBV4-1|TRBD2|TRBJ2-1|-
TGCGCCAGCAGCCAGGGGACTAGCGGGGGGGCCTACAATGAGCAGTTCTTC
CASSQGTSGGAYNEQFF
>TRBV7-9|-|TRBJ1-1|-
TGTGCCAGCAGCTTAGCGCGGGTGAACACTGAAGCTTTCTTT
CASSLARVNTEAFF
>TRBV7-9|-|TRBJ1-5|-
TGTGCCAGCAGCGGAGGAGCGTGGGGCTCAGCCCAGCATTTT
CASSGGAWGSAQHF
>TRBV7-2|TRBD2|TRBJ2-5|-
TGTGCCAGCAGCTTAGTTCTAGCGGGAGCCCAGTACTTC
CASSLVLAGAQYF
>TRBV18|TRBD1|TRBJ1-1|-
TGTGCCAGCTCACCACCGGCAGGGGGGAACACTGAAGCTTTCTTT
CASSPPAGGNTEAFF
>TRBV29-1|TRBD1|TRBJ1-1|-
TGCAGCGCCGGGACAGGGAACACTGAAGCTTTCTTT
CSAGTGNTEAFF
>TRBV11-2|-|TRBJ2-7|-
TGTGCCAGCAGCTTTATTTCGGTTGGAACCTACGAGCAGTACTTC
CASSFISVGTYEQYF
>TRBV6-5|-|TRBJ1-1|-
TGTGCCAGCTTGAAGGCCCCGGGAGGCACTGAAGCTTTCTTT
CASLKAPGGTEAFF
>TRBV27|-|TRBJ2-7|-
TGTGCCAGCAGTCTCCTAGCGAAACCCTACGAGCAGTACTTC
CASSLLAKPYEQYF
>TRBV27|-|TRBJ2-6|-
TGTGCCAGCATCCGATCTGGGGCCAACGTCCTGACTTTC
CASIRSGANVLTF
>TRBV10-1|-|TRBJ2-7|-
TGCGCCAGCAGTGGGGTCAGGGGATCCTCCTACGAGCAGTACTTC
CASSGVRGSSYEQYF
>TRBV6-1|-|TRBJ1-4|-
TGTGCCAGCAGTGAAGCGGATCGGGGGCGCGGGTTTTTT
CASSEADRGRGFF
>TRBV5-4|TRBD2|TRBJ2-1|once
TGTGCCAGCAGCGGATTCGGGACTAGCGGGAGCAATGAGCAGTTCTTC
CASSGFGTSGSNEQFF
>TRBV7-8|-|TRBJ1-4|-
TGTGCCAGCAGCTTACTCGAGGCCGGAAAACTGTTTTTT
CASSLLEAGKLFF
>TRBV6-1|TRBD1|TRBJ1-6|-
TGTGCCATCAGTGAGGTTCTGACAGGGGTCTCTTCACCCCTCCACTTT
CAISEVLTGVSSPLHF
>TRBV9|-|TRBJ1-2|-
TGTGCCAGCAGCGTTCACGTTGAGGGTGAGAGCTACACCTTC
CASSVHVEGESYTF
>TRBV29-1|TRBD1|TRBJ2-5|-
TGCAGCGTTGTGGACAGGGGCCAAGAGACCCAGTACTTC
CSVVDRGQETQYF
>TRBV9|-|TRBJ1-2|-
TGTGCCAGCAGCGGGACGAGGAGCTGCGGCTACACCTTC
CASSGTRSCGYTF
>TRBV18|TRBD2|TRBJ2-1|once
TGTGCCAGCTCACCATCGGGCGGGAGAGGGACCTACAATGAGCAGTTCTTC
CASSPSGGRGTYNEQFF
>TRBV27|-|TRBJ1-4|-
TGTGCCAGCAGTTTATCAGGGGGGGCTCGGAATGAAAAACTGTTTTTT
CASSLSGGARNEKLFF
>TRBV6-6|-|TRBJ1-6|-
TGTGCCAGCAAGGCAGAAAATTCACCCCTCCACTTT
CASKAENSPLHF
>TRBV11-2|-|TRBJ2-1|-
TGTGCCAGCAGTCCCCCTGCTTACAATGAGCAGTTCTTC
CASSPPAYNEQFF
>TRBV10-3|-|TRBJ2-7|-
TGTGCCATCAGTGAGAGTGGGACTCCAACCTACGAGCAGTACTTC
CAISESGTPTYEQYF